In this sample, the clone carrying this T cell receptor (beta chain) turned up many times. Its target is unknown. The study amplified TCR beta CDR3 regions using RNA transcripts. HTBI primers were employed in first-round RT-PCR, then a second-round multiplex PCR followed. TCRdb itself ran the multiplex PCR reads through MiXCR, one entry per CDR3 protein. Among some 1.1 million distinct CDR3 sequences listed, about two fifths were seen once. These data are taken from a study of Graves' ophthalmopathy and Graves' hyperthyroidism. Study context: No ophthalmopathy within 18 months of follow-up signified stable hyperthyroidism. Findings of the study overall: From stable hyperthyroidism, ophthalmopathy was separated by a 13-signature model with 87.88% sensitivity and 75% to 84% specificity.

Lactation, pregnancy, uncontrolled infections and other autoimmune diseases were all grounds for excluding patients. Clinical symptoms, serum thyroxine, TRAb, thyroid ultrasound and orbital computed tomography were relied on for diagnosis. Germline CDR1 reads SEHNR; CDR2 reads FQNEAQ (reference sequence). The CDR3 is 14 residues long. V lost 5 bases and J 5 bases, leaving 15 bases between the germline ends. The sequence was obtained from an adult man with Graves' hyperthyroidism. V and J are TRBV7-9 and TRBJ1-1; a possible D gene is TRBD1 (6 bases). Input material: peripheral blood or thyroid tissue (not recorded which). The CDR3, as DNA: TGTGCCAGCAGCCGTAAAGGGGGGAGTACTGAAGCTTTCTTT. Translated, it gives CASSRKGGSTEAFF.